Each of the 25 T cell receptor beta chains below was sequenced from the same sample in a study of control samples from healthy donors and cancer patients. Assay: immunoSEQ multiplex PCR; the TCRdb copy retains only in-frame clones and omits some. Among around 170,000 clones listed, around 94% were seen once. The sample was blood. Receptors were obtained from a man aged 25 to 40 in good health.

This clone is a singleton in its sample. The V and J genes are TRBV11-2 and TRBJ2-7; 9 positions agree with TRBD1. The CDR3 contains 14 residues. The V gene's germline CDR1 is SGHAT and CDR2 FQNNGV. Losses at the gene ends were 4 bases for V and 3 bases for J; bases not matched to a gene: 4. CDR3 coding DNA: TGTGCCAGCAGCTACGGGACAGGGAGCTACGAGCAGTACTTC. Translated, it gives CASSYGTGSYEQYF.

This chain uses TRBV5-4 with TRBJ2-1; 8 nucleotides align to TRBD1. J gave up 7 bases and V 4 bases, and 13 bases lay outside the gene matches. The CDR3 covers 16 residues. CDR1 SGHNT and CDR2 YYREEE come from the germline V gene (reference sequence). As DNA, the CDR3 is TGTGCCAGCAGCCCCGCAGCCCCACAGGGGGTTAATGAGCAGTTCTTC. Amino acid sequence: CASSPAAPQGVNEQFF.

Here the CDR3 DNA reads TGTGCCAGTAGTACCAGACTTCTCAGCTCTGGAAACACCATATATTTT. Protein product: CASSTRLLSSGNTIYF. V and J are TRBV19 and TRBJ1-3; D remains ambiguous. Germline assignment: CDR1 LNHDA and CDR2 SQIVND (reference sequence). Trimming stripped 4 bases from V and 0 bases from J, with 13 bases between. The CDR3 spans 16 residues.

The chain is built from TRBV28 and TRBJ1-4; the D is unclear. The CDR3 extends over 13 amino acids. Trimming took 8 bases from V and 4 from J, leaving 11 bases between them. The germline CDR1 and CDR2 sequences are MDHEN and SYDVKM. CDR3 sequence reads: CASEAGDNEKLFF. The DNA for the CDR3 is TGTGCCAGCGAGGCGGGTGATAATGAAAAACTGTTTTTT.

The V gene is TRBV7-8, the J gene TRBJ1-1; D unclear. CDR1 and CDR2 (germline): SGHVS, FQNEAQ. This CDR3 contains 13 residues. V was trimmed by 5 bases and J by 5 bases, leaving 12 bases between them. The CDR3 here is CASSVGPPTEAFF. CDR3 coding DNA: TGTGCCAGCAGCGTCGGGCCACCAACTGAAGCTTTCTTT.

V and J are TRBV4-1 and TRBJ1-1, with D maybe TRBD1 (6 bases). Per the germline V gene, CDR1 is MGHRA and CDR2 is YSYEKL. The CDR3 runs 14 residues. V dropped 1 base and J dropped 5 bases, with 11 bases sitting between them. The CDR3 loop is CASSQGTRGTEAFF. The CDR3 nucleotides read TGCGCCAGCAGCCAAGGTACCAGGGGAACTGAAGCTTTCTTT.

The rearrangement uses TRBV30 and TRBJ2-7; 9 bases align to TRBD1. Unmatched junction bases numbered 6, after V lost 0 bases and J lost 6 bases. This CDR3 contains 14 residues. CDR1 GTSNPN and CDR2 SVGIG come from the germline V gene (reference sequence). CDR3 in amino acids: CAWSVGQGPAEQYF. In DNA, the CDR3 is TGTGCCTGGAGTGTGGGACAGGGTCCTGCCGAGCAGTACTTC. Supplemented by reference TRBV30 and TRBJ2-7, the full variable domain reads SQTIHQWPATLVQPVGSPLSLECTVEGTSNPNLYWYRQAAGRGLQLLFYSVGIGQISSEVPQNLSASRPQDRQFILSSKKLLLSDSGFYLCAWSVGQGPAEQYFGPGTRLTVT.

As concerns this clone: One end of the junction is discordant with germline, which a read error may explain. The chain employs TRBV28 and TRBJ2-3; the D is unclear. The CDR3 spans 11 residues. The germline CDR1 and CDR2 sequences are MDHEN and SYDVKM. The CDR3 DNA reads as TGTGCCAGCCGCGCGCCCCACACAATTGTATTT. It specifies CASRAPHTIVF.

V and J are TRBV19 and TRBJ1-4; 9 nucleotides match TRBD1. This CDR3 contains 15 residues. V was clipped by 5 bases and J by 7 bases; unmatched bases: 8. The germline V gene encodes CDR1 LNHDA and CDR2 SQIVND (reference sequence). CDR3 coding DNA: TGTGCCAGTAGTGAGGGGACAGGGTGGGCTGAAAAACTGTTTTTT. Its translation: CASSEGTGWAEKLFF.

The rearrangement joins TRBV2 to TRBJ1-6, with D possibly TRBD1 on 6 matching bases. The CDR3 contains 15 residues. From germline, CDR1 is SNHLY and CDR2 FYNNEI. V was cut by 6 bases and J by 3 bases, with 12 bases left in between. The CDR3 bases are TGTGCCAGCAGAGCCGGGGGCTTCTATAATTCACCCCTCCACTTT. It yields the protein CASRAGGFYNSPLHF.

The chain recombines TRBV2 with TRBJ2-7; a weak D match, TRBD1 (6 bases). Germline CDR1 reads SNHLY; CDR2 reads FYNNEI. Trimming left V 1 base short and J 3 bases short, with 13 bases between. This CDR3 is built from 15 residues. CDR3 loop: CASSEGGGWNYEQYF. The CDR3 nucleotides read TGTGCCAGCAGTGAAGGAGGGGGATGGAACTACGAGCAGTACTTC.

J is TRBJ2-7 and V is TRBV6-5; 8 nucleotides line up with TRBD1. Germline values: CDR1 MNHEY, CDR2 SVGAGI. The CDR3 covers 14 residues. With 7 bases clipped from V and 3 bases from J, the junction kept 8 bases outside the gene matches. The CDR3 spells CASTYRQGSYEQYF. CDR3 nucleotides: TGTGCCAGCACCTACCGACAGGGGAGCTACGAGCAGTACTTC.

The J gene is TRBJ2-7, the V gene TRBV4-1; D call uncertain. Germline V CDR1 and CDR2: MGHRA, YSYEKL. CDR3 size: 15 residues. V gave up 1 base and J gave up 3 bases, with 13 bases separating them. The CDR3 DNA follows: TGCGCCAGCAGCCAAGCCTCGGCGAGGAGCTACGAGCAGTACTTC. It yields the protein CASSQASARSYEQYF.

This chain uses TRBV29-1 with TRBJ2-1; D perhaps matches TRBD2 (5 bases). The CDR3 runs 12 residues. Trimming removed 4 bases at V and 6 bases at J, with 10 bases between. In germline, CDR1 is SQVTM, CDR2 ANQGSEA. The CDR3 region is CSVAEAVNEQFF. The CDR3 DNA sequence: TGCAGCGTTGCGGAGGCCGTCAATGAGCAGTTCTTC.

This chain uses TRBV27 with TRBJ2-1, with TRBD2 matching over 9 bases. This CDR3 contains 17 residues. J gave up 3 bases and V 3 bases, and 9 bases lay outside the gene matches. Germline V gene sequence: CDR1 MNHEY, CDR2 SMNVEV (reference sequence). In DNA form, the CDR3 reads TGTGCCAGCAGTTTGTTTTCCGTAGCGGGAGTCTACAATGAGCAGTTCTTC. As protein: CASSLFSVAGVYNEQFF.

CDR3 residues: CASSLSLNQAPLHF. The CDR3 DNA follows: TGTGCCAGCAGCCTGAGCTTAAATCAGGCGCCCCTCCACTTT. The rearrangement joins TRBV14 to TRBJ1-6; D ambiguous. Germline CDR1 is SGHDN and CDR2 is FVKESK. V lost 4 bases and J lost 13, with 17 bases in between. This CDR3 is built from 14 residues.

The genes are TRBV7-2 and TRBJ1-1; D remains ambiguous. The germline gives CDR1 SGHTA, CDR2 FQGNSA. The germline V and J ends were trimmed by 3 bases and 0 bases, with 5 bases remaining between them. CDR3 size: 13 residues. The CDR3 loop is CASSFRMNTEAFF. CDR3 DNA sequence: TGTGCCAGCAGCTTCAGGATGAACACTGAAGCTTTCTTT. The whole variable domain, remainder taken from reference TRBV7-2 and TRBJ1-1, is GAGVSQSPSNKVTEKGKDVELRCDPISGHTALYWYRQSLGQGLEFLIYFQGNSAPDKSGLPSDRFSAERTGGSVSTLTIQRTQQEDSAVYLCASSFRMNTEAFFGQGTRLTVV.

This clone was found once. CDR3 sequence (DNA): TGTGCCAGCAGTTACTCAGGGTCCGAGCAGTACTTC. It yields the protein CASSYSGSEQYF. V gene TRBV6-2 or TRBV6-3 combines with J gene TRBJ2-7; no definite D call. The V gene's germline CDR1 is MNHEY and CDR2 SVGEGT. This CDR3 spans 12 amino acids. V was pared by 0 bases and J by 6 bases, with 6 bases between.

This sequence joins TRBV3-1 (or the pseudogene TRBV3-2) and TRBJ2-1; maybe TRBD2 (5 bases). Trimming removed 0 bases at V and 8 bases at J, with 11 bases between. The CDR3 has 14 residues. Germline values: CDR1 LGHDT, CDR2 YNNKEL (reference sequence). The CDR3 protein is CASSQELRRHEQFF. For the CDR3, the DNA is TGTGCCAGCAGCCAAGAGTTGAGGAGGCATGAGCAGTTCTTC.

CDR3 in DNA: TGTGCCAGCAGTTTAGGTCGGATCAATCAGCCCCAGCATTTT. Its protein product is CASSLGRINQPQHF. V and J are TRBV27 and TRBJ1-5; D remains ambiguous. The CDR3 runs 14 residues. V was trimmed by 2 bases and J by 3 bases, leaving 8 bases between them. Germline V gives CDR1 MNHEY, CDR2 SMNVEV (reference sequence).

The V and J genes are TRBV4-3 and TRBJ2-2; D unresolved. CDR1 is LGHNA and CDR2 is YSLEER in the germline V gene. CDR3 length: 14 residues. Trimming stripped 2 bases from V and 2 bases from J, with 6 bases between. The CDR3 DNA reads as TGCGCCAGCAGCCAATTAGGCAACACCGGGGAGCTGTTTTTT. This sequence encodes CASSQLGNTGELFF.

The V call is TRBV7-9, the J call TRBJ2-7, with unresolved D. Deletions cut 3 bases from V and 3 bases from J, with 6 bases between. Germline CDR1 reads SEHNR; CDR2 reads FQNEAQ (reference sequence). The CDR3 runs to 12 residues. The CDR3 here is CASSLVGYEQYF. The CDR3 nucleotides read TGTGCCAGCAGCTTGGTGGGCTACGAGCAGTACTTC. Drawing the rest from reference TRBV7-9 and TRBJ2-7, the complete variable domain is DTGVSQNPRHKITKRGQNVTFRCDPISEHNRLYWYRQTLGQGPEFLTYFQNEAQLEKSRLLSDRFSAERPKGSFSTLEIQRTEQGDSAMYLCASSLVGYEQYFGPGTRLTVT.

This chain joins TRBV5-4 and TRBJ2-1, with TRBD1 matching over 9 bases. Germline CDR1 SGHNT, CDR2 YYREEE (reference sequence). Trimming took 0 bases from V and 7 from J; bases not matched to a gene: 8. CDR3 length: 16 residues. The CDR3: CASSLAGTGRWNEQFF. CDR3 coding DNA: TGTGCCAGCAGCTTGGCCGGGACAGGGAGATGGAATGAGCAGTTCTTC.

This clone was recorded a few times. The chain couples TRBV5-5 to TRBJ1-6, with D unresolved. The CDR3 sequence is 19 residues long. The germline gives CDR1 SGHKS, CDR2 YYEKEE (reference sequence). Trimming took 0 bases from V and 1 from J, leaving 17 bases between them. As DNA, the CDR3 is TGTGCCAGCAGCTTGGGGTCCGCCGGGGAGAGGTCCTATAATTCACCCCTCCACTTT. It codes for CASSLGSAGERSYNSPLHF.

The rearrangement joins TRBV30 to TRBJ1-2; TRBD1 is a possible D gene (5 bases). The V end lost 3 bases, the J end lost 8 bases, and 13 bases lay between the germline ends. CDR1 is GTSNPN, CDR2 SVGIG, per germline (reference sequence). This CDR3 comprises 12 residues. CDR3 sequence: CAWRKPGRGYTF. CDR3 DNA sequence: TGTGCCTGGAGAAAGCCAGGGCGGGGCTACACCTTC.